The 13 T cell receptor beta chains below all came from one sample that was sequenced in a study of blood T cell repertoires in COVID-19. Some clones are missing from TCRdb's copy, which holds only in-frame ones; the method was immunoSEQ multiplex PCR. The profile shows 150,000 to 200,000 clones, about 82% of them singletons. Sequencing input: peripheral blood. These receptors were obtained from a woman between 25 and 40 years old with acute or convalescent COVID-19.

The rearrangement uses TRBV6-5 and TRBJ1-4; TRBD1 is a possible D gene (6 bases). Deletions cut 6 bases from V and 3 bases from J, with 8 bases between. CDR3 size: 13 residues. In germline, CDR1 is MNHEY, CDR2 SVGAGI. The CDR3 sequence: CASRQGANEKLFF. CDR3 DNA sequence: TGTGCCAGCAGACAGGGAGCTAATGAAAAACTGTTTTTT.

V gene TRBV6-5 combines with J gene TRBJ2-7; weak D call: TRBD2 (6 bases). Trimming stripped 4 bases from V and 1 base from J, with 11 bases between. CDR3 size: 14 residues. Germline CDR1 is MNHEY and CDR2 is SVGAGI. CDR3: CASSFDRGSYEQYF. In DNA, the CDR3 is TGTGCCAGCAGTTTTGATCGGGGGTCCTACGAGCAGTACTTC.

This clone was seen once. V usage is TRBV6-5 and J usage is TRBJ2-7; the D gene is possibly TRBD1 (5 bases). V was pared by 5 bases and J by 2 bases, with 16 bases between. The CDR3 runs to 15 residues. Germline V gene lookup returns CDR1 MNHEY and CDR2 SVGAGI. The CDR3 sequence: CASSHQIGQTYEQYF. The DNA of the CDR3 is TGTGCCAGCAGTCATCAAATCGGACAAACCTACGAGCAGTACTTC.

This chain uses TRBV5-6 with TRBJ2-7; TRBD1 aligns across 7 bases. The CDR3 contains 13 residues. Germline CDR1 SGHDT, CDR2 YYEEEE. Germline trimming cut 4 bases from V and 3 bases from J; bases unmatched to any gene: 4. The CDR3 region is CASSRGQFYEQYF. The CDR3 DNA is TGTGCCAGCAGCCGGGGACAGTTCTACGAGCAGTACTTC.

The J gene is TRBJ2-1, the V gene TRBV2; 11 positions match TRBD1. V was pared by 6 bases and J by 1 base, with 5 bases of the junction left unmatched. The germline V gene has CDR1 SNHLY and CDR2 FYNNEI. This CDR3 is built from 16 residues. CDR3 DNA: TGTGCCAGCAGCGAGGACAGGGGGCCATCCTACAATGAGCAGTTCTTC. It yields the protein CASSEDRGPSYNEQFF.

The gene calls are TRBV5-6 and TRBJ2-1; 7 bases are a match to TRBD2. The J segment lost 3 bases and the V segment lost 0 bases, leaving 6 bases of the junction unmatched. Germline V gene data show CDR1 as SGHDT and CDR2 as YYEEEE. There are 16 residues in the CDR3. CDR3 sequence reads: CASSLALTGGYNEQFF. DNA for the CDR3: TGTGCCAGCAGCTTGGCGTTAACGGGGGGCTACAATGAGCAGTTCTTC.

The rearrangement uses TRBV4-3 and TRBJ2-3; TRBD1 might be the D (6 bases). This CDR3 region has 13 residues. Trimming left V 2 bases short and J 6 bases short, with 9 bases between. CDR1 is LGHNA and CDR2 is YSLEER in the germline V gene. In DNA form, the CDR3 reads TGCGCCAGCAGCCAACAGGGGTCCGATACGCAGTATTTT. Its translation: CASSQQGSDTQYF.

This clone was counted a few times. The chain links TRBV6-6 to TRBJ2-5; 12 bases map to TRBD2. V was clipped by 10 bases and J by 5 bases; unmatched bases: 14. The CDR3 is 16 amino acids. Germline lookup yields CDR1 MNHNY and CDR2 SVGAGI (reference sequence). The CDR3 DNA follows: TGTGCCACGAGCGGGGCCCGGACTAGCGGGATGGAGACCCAGTACTTC. This sequence encodes CATSGARTSGMETQYF.

This clone has just a few counts. The chain carries TRBV28 and TRBJ1-1; D gene ambiguous. The CDR3 totals 13 residues. CDR1 and CDR2 (germline): MDHEN, SYDVKM. Between the trimmed V and J ends, which lost 7 bases and 1 base, there was a span of 10 bases. The CDR3: CASNRHQNTEAFF. The CDR3 nucleotides are TGTGCCAGCAACAGACATCAGAACACTGAAGCTTTCTTT.

The rearrangement uses TRBV28 and TRBJ1-6; 10 bases are a match to TRBD1. Trimming removed 4 bases from V and 11 bases from J; junction bases left unmatched: 11. Germline V gene sequence: CDR1 MDHEN, CDR2 SYDVKM. CDR3 length: 16 residues. Here the CDR3 DNA reads TGTGCCAGCAGTTCACCCGTGGGACAGGGGATGGCACCCCTCCACTTT. The encoded protein is CASSSPVGQGMAPLHF.

This clone has a handful of counts. The CDR3 DNA follows: TGTGCCAGCAGCTTAGTGGGGACAACCTACAATGAGCAGTTCTTC. Its protein is CASSLVGTTYNEQFF. The V gene is TRBV11-2, the J gene TRBJ2-1; maybe TRBD1 (6 bases). The CDR3 totals 15 residues. V dropped 1 base and J dropped 2 bases, with 9 bases sitting between them. Germline V CDR1 and CDR2: SGHAT, FQNNGV.

The CDR3 DNA follows: TGTGCCAGCAGCCTCGGGGGGAGGGCCCAAGAGACCCAGTACTTC. Its protein product is CASSLGGRAQETQYF. The rearrangement uses TRBV11-3 and TRBJ2-5; 7 bases line up with TRBD2. The CDR3 runs to 15 residues. Looked up from germline, CDR1 is SGHNT and CDR2 is YENEEA. V shed 5 bases and J 1 base; nucleotides not matched to a gene: 7.

The chain couples TRBV5-8 to TRBJ1-5; 8 nucleotides agree with TRBD1. CDR3 length: 16 amino acids. CDR1 SGHTS and CDR2 YDEGEE come from the germline V gene. V was pared by 4 bases and J by 3 bases, with 9 bases of the junction left unmatched. CDR3 residues: CASSNGWTGTNQPQHF. The CDR3, as DNA: TGTGCCAGCAGCAATGGATGGACAGGGACCAATCAGCCCCAGCATTTT. Based on the CDR3 plus reference TRBV5-8 and TRBJ1-5, the full variable domain is EAGVTQSPTHLIKTRGQQATLRCSPISGHTSVYWYQQALGLGLQFLLWYDEGEERNRGNFPPRFSGRQFPNYSSELNVNALELEDSALYLCASSNGWTGTNQPQHFGDGTRLSIL.